This T cell receptor (beta chain) appears in the sequencing data of a study of T cell responses to AZD1222 COVID-19 vaccine. Method: immunoSEQ multiplex PCR; TCRdb's copy keeps in-frame clones and lacks some. The sample shows just over 150,000 clones, 90% of them seen only once. Trimming stripped 5 bases from V and 6 bases from J, with 14 bases between. The length of the CDR3 is 14 residues. CDR1 is MGHRA and CDR2 is YSYEKL in the germline V gene. Details on this clone: Its target is unknown.

Study results and limitations: White British donors predominated, females outnumbered males, and clonal diversity was possibly underestimated. Vaccination with two AZD1222 doses was followed by a rise in Spike-specific TCR breadth and depth. Repertoires were obtained solely post-peak T cell response.

Sample: peripheral blood, taken on day 0 of AZD1222 vaccination. This chain links TRBV4-1 with TRBJ2-1; D may be TRBD2 (5 bases). The sequence derives from an adult in good health. CDR3 loop: CASSIFTSLNEQFF. In DNA, the CDR3 is TGCGCCAGCAGCATATTCACTAGTCTCAATGAGCAGTTCTTC.